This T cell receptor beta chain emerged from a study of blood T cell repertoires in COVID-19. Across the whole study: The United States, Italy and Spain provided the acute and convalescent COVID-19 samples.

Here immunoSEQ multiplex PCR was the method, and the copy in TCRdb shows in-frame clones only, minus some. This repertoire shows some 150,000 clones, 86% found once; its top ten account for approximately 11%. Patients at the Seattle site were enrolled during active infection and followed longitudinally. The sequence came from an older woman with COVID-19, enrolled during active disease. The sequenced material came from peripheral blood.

This CDR3 is CASSLGPLKIDQPQHF. The CDR3 DNA is TGTGCCAGTAGCCTTGGCCCCTTGAAGATTGATCAGCCCCAGCATTTT. The chain employs TRBV19 and TRBJ1-5, with no clear D. Trimming shortened V by 6 bases and J by 5 bases, and 20 bases separated the two germline ends. Germline CDR1 and CDR2: LNHDA and SQIVND (reference sequence). The CDR3 has 16 amino acids.